This passage covers 3 T cell receptor beta chains from one sample sequenced in a study of shared clonotypes between healthy human individuals. Clones were sequenced by immunoSEQ multiplex PCR, and TCRdb holds only the in-frame ones, with some missing. The table includes about 2.2 million clones, just over 90% detected once. CD45RO-negative CD8 cells positively selected for CCR7 made up the naive population, which excluded terminally differentiated effector memory CD45RA+ cells. What was sequenced was naive CD8+ T cells from PBMCs. All receptors come from a man aged 18 to 29 in good health. Some clones in this sample may be carry-over from other donors' samples.

The chain carries TRBV29-1 and TRBJ2-7, with D tentatively TRBD1 (5 bases). CDR1 and CDR2 from the germline V gene are SQVTM and ANQGSEA. The CDR3 spans 14 residues. The V and J ends lost 4 bases and 0 bases respectively, with 13 bases between them. In DNA form, the CDR3 reads TGCAGCGTTGTTGGGCGAGACAGCTCCTACGAGCAGTACTTC. Its protein is CSVVGRDSSYEQYF.

The chain has TRBV27 and TRBJ2-7, with D maybe TRBD1 (6 bases). Deletions cut 5 bases from V and 2 bases from J, with 19 bases between. Germline V gene lookup returns CDR1 MNHEY and CDR2 SMNVEV (reference sequence). There are 16 residues in the CDR3. The CDR3 is CASSPSTGPFPYEQYF. The CDR3 coding sequence is TGTGCCAGCAGTCCCTCGACAGGACCATTCCCCTACGAGCAGTACTTC.

The chain recombines TRBV27 with TRBJ1-1, with D unclear. Germline CDR1 is MNHEY and CDR2 is SMNVEV (reference sequence). The CDR3 has 15 amino acids. V dropped 2 bases and J dropped 4 bases, with 14 bases sitting between them. CDR3 nucleotide sequence: TGTGCCAGCAGTTTAACGACGGGATTGGGCACTGAAGCTTTCTTT. This codes for CASSLTTGLGTEAFF.